Listed below are T cell receptor beta chains from one sample, sequenced in a study of technical replicates of blood from a handful of donors. Clones were read by immunoSEQ multiplex PCR, and TCRdb kept only the in-frame ones, dropping some. The table records some 71,000 clones, approximately 96% of them present only once. The sequenced material came from T cells isolated from PBMCs. These receptors were taken from a human donor in good health. Each CDR3 is given with its conserved first and last residue. The D gene is left open where the match is weak. Size values are once, few and many counts, or a class for expanded clones, and some rows have none.

>once|TRBJ2-5|-|TRBV20-1
TGCAGCGAGGAGCGGCAAGAGACCCAGTACTTC
CSEERQETQYF
>-|TRBJ1-1|TRBD1|TRBV5-5
TGTGCCAGCGCGGCAGGGGGAAACACTGAAGCTTTCTTT
CASAAGGNTEAFF
>-|TRBJ1-5|TRBD1|TRBV19
TGTGCCAGTAGTAGAACAGGGGGGAGCAATCAGCCCCAGCATTTT
CASSRTGGSNQPQHF
>-|TRBJ2-1|-|TRBV10-3
TGTGCCATCAGTGACAGGCCTGTTATGCAGTTCTTC
CAISDRPVMQFF
>-|TRBJ2-3|-|TRBV19
TGTGCCACCAAAAGTCCCGGAGATACGCAGTATTTT
CATKSPGDTQYF
>once|TRBJ2-1|TRBD2|TRBV7-9
TGTGCCAGCAGCCCCCCTTCTAGCGGGAGGGTGAATGAGCAGTTCTTC
CASSPPSSGRVNEQFF
>-|TRBJ1-5|-|TRBV6-5
TGTGCCAGCAGTTACACGGCAGGGGTCAGCAATCAGCCCCAGCATTTT
CASSYTAGVSNQPQHF
>-|TRBJ2-5|-|TRBV7-6
TGTGCCAGCAGCGCCCGGACAGCTTTACAAGAGACCCAGTACTTC
CASSARTALQETQYF
>-|TRBJ1-4|-|TRBV2
TGTGCCCGAGGGGAGGCGACGGGCGCAACTAATGAAAAACTGTTTTTT
CARGEATGATNEKLFF
>-|TRBJ1-3|-|TRBV9
TGTGCCAGCAGCGGGGGATCCGGGGCTGGAAACACCATATATTTT
CASSGGSGAGNTIYF
>-|TRBJ2-7|TRBD2|TRBV4-1
TGCGCCAGCAGAGGGCTAGCGGGAGAATCCTACGAGCAGTACTTC
CASRGLAGESYEQYF
>-|TRBJ1-2|TRBD1|TRBV2
TGTGCCAGCAGCCCTCCGGGACAGCCTTCTGGCTACACCTTC
CASSPPGQPSGYTF